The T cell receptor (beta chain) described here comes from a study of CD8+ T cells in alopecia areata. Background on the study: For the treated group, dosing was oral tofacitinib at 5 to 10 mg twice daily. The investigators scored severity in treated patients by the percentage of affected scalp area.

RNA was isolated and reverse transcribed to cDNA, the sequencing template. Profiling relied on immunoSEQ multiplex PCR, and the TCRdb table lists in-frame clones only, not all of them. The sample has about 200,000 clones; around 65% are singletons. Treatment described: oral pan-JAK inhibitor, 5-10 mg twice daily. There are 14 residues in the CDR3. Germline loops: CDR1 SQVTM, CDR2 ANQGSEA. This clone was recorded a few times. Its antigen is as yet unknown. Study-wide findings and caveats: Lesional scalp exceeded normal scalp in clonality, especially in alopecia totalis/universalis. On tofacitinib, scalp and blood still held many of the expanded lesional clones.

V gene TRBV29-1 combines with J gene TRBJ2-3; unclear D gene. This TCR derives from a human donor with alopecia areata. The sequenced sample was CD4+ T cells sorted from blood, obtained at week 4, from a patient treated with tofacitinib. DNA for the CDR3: TGCAGTGCTGCAGGAACCTCTAGCACAGATACGCAGTATTTT. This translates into CSAAGTSSTDTQYF.